This note documents a single T cell receptor beta chain sequence. The antigen it recognizes is unknown. Per-base qualities were not stored, and no clone one base away is much larger. This sample also contains other DNA sequences that code for the same CDR3. TCRbeta CDR3 regions were amplified from genomic DNA using the immunoSEQ Assay, a bias-controlled multiplex PCR. In the authors' own workflow: Nucleated cell counts per sample were estimated from amplification of reference gene primers within the assay. To quantify the absolute abundance of each unique TCRbeta CDR3 rearrangement, sequence reads were collapsed and filtered. Productive Simpson clonality was computed per sample as the square root of Simpson's diversity index over productive rearrangements. Drawn from immuneACCESS, this table holds only the in-frame rearrangements with V and J called that TCRdb kept. Clones are partly lost; checked studies trace under half to an unresolved V gene and leave the rest unexplained. V, J and clone size derive from that table, while D and trimming were established from the DNA sequence. In this sample the table shows hundreds of thousands of clones, around nine tenths of which occur a single time. The ten largest clones take up around 7.9% of the sample.

V sheds 0 bases and J sheds 1 base, leaving 7 bases between their ends. Sequences SGDLS (CDR1) and YYNGEE (CDR2) are obtained from the germline V gene. Including the terminal cysteine and phenylalanine, the CDR3 comprises 14 residues. The sequence is cut down to CDR3 DNA, 42 bases in frame from base 1. This entry belongs to a study of blood T cell repertoires in COVID-19 (dated by TCRdb to the early 2020s). Broadly, across the study: Samples from collaborators originated in the United States, Italy and Spain and spanned both the acute and convalescent phases of COVID-19. The prospective study material was composed of cDNA or gDNA derived from T cells, B-cell-depleted T cells, or PBMCs. The repertoires were released in a freely available public database intended as a resource for research on the immune response to SARS-CoV-2. The samples were drawn from the first 160 participants of the ongoing ImmuneRACE study and from roughly 1,300 subjects provided by 6 global collaborators. Deeply sampled blood TCRbeta repertoires from subjects exposed to, actively infected with, or recovered from COVID-19 were included in the dataset. Where HLA class I and class II types were available, the types were taken from metadata supplied by the sample provider, not from assay-based typing. The sample metadata nearly always contained a de-identified subject ID, COVID-19 status, age in years and sex. Results and caveats for the whole study, not just this receptor: The quantity of clinical and demographic metadata differed by source and by participant and was supplied without curation.

Participants in the prospective study were enrolled through a virtual design, were aged roughly 18 to 90 years, and lived in 24 United States geographic areas. In the prospective study, cohorts were assigned on the basis of participant-reported clinical history obtained from a screening survey and a study questionnaire. Recovered participants in ImmuneRACE Cohort 3 were defined as having two consecutive negative NP/OP PCR tests, clearance from a healthcare professional, or resolution of symptoms. In the prospective study, whole blood, serum and a nasopharyngeal or oropharyngeal swab were collected from each participant by mobile phlebotomists. Participants in the prospective study had the option to provide additional blood draws and questionnaires over a 2-month period. Before DNA extraction, prospective study blood samples were shipped either frozen or at room temperature.

The V and J segments used are TRBV9 and TRBJ2-5; the D gene is perhaps TRBD2, from 6 matching bases. This receptor was obtained from an older woman who had recovered from COVID-19. The sample taken for sequencing was PBMCs or T cells enriched from blood (not recorded which). At the DNA level, the sequence is TGTGCCAGCAGCGTAGGGGACTCCCAAGAGACCCAGTACTTC. This is translated as CASSVGDSQETQYF.